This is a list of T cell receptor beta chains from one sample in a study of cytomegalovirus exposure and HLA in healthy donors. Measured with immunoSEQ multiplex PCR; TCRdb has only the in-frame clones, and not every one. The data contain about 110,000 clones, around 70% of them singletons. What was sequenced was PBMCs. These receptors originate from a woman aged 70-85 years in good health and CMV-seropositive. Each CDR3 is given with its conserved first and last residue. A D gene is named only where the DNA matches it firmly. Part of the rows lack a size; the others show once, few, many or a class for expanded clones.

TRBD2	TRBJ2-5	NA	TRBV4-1	CASSQGLAGQETQYF	TGCGCCAGCAGCCAAGGACTAGCGGGCCAAGAGACCCAGTACTTC
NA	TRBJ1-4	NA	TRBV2	CASRARDIDEKLFF	TGTGCCAGCAGGGCCCGGGACATTGATGAAAAACTGTTTTTT
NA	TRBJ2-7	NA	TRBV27	CASRWRDGRRGEQYF	TGTGCCAGCCGGTGGAGGGACGGGCGAAGGGGCGAGCAGTACTTC
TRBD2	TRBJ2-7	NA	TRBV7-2	CASSLEGGTLYEQYF	TGTGCCAGCAGCTTAGAGGGAGGGACCCTCTACGAGCAGTACTTC
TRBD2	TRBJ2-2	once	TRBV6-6	CATLSGALNTGELFF	TGTGCCACTCTAAGCGGGGCCTTGAACACCGGGGAGCTGTTTTTT
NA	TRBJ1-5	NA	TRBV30	CAWSVRGGGNQPQHF	TGTGCCTGGAGTGTACGAGGGGGAGGCAATCAGCCCCAGCATTTT
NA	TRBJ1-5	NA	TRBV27	CASSLGGKQPQHF	TGTGCCAGCAGTTTAGGGGGGAAACAGCCCCAGCATTTT
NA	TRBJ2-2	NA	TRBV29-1	CSVGTGSNTGELFF	TGCAGCGTTGGTACAGGTTCGAACACCGGGGAGCTGTTTTTT
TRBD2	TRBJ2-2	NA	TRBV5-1	CASSLRTAGDTGELFF	TGCGCCAGCAGCCTAAGGACAGCGGGGGACACCGGGGAGCTGTTTTTT
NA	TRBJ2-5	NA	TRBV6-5	CASRVSLAETQYF	TGTGCCAGCAGAGTATCCCTAGCGGAGACCCAGTACTTC
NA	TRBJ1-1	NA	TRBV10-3	CAITSGLNTEAFF	TGTGCCATCACCTCGGGTTTGAACACTGAAGCTTTCTTT
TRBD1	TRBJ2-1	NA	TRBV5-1	CASSIPQGERNEQFF	TGCGCCAGCAGCATCCCACAGGGGGAACGTAATGAGCAGTTCTTC
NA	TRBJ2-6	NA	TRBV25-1	CASSDPRTVFSGANVLTF	TGTGCCAGCAGTGATCCCCGGACAGTTTTCTCTGGGGCCAACGTCCTGACTTTC
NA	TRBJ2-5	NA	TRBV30	CAWSVGGLAKTQYF	TGTGCCTGGAGTGTAGGGGGATTGGCAAAGACCCAGTACTTC
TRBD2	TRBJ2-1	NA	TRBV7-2	CASSLSAGGPTENEQFF	TGTGCCAGCAGCTTGAGTGCGGGGGGGCCCACGGAGAATGAGCAGTTCTTC
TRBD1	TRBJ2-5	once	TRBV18	CASSPGQGRPETQYF	TGTGCCAGCTCACCCGGACAGGGTCGTCCGGAGACCCAGTACTTC
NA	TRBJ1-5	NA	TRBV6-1	CASSGPGTHSNQPQHF	TGTGCCAGCAGTGGACCCGGGACTCATAGCAATCAGCCCCAGCATTTT
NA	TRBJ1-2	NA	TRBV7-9	CASSPESIYGYTF	TGTGCCAGCAGCCCAGAATCGATCTATGGCTACACCTTC
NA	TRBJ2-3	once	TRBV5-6	CASSSDSGVYTQYF	TGTGCCAGCAGCTCAGATTCCGGGGTCTATACGCAGTATTTT
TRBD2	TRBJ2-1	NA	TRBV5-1	CASSSSGGPNNEQFF	TGCGCCAGCAGCTCTAGCGGGGGGCCGAACAATGAGCAGTTCTTC
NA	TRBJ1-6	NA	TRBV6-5	CASSKERLSSPLHF	TGTGCCAGCAGCAAGGAGCGGCTTTCGTCACCCCTCCACTTT
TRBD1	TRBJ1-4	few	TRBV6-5	CASRRQGLNEKLFF	TGTGCCAGCAGGAGACAGGGTCTTAATGAAAAACTGTTTTTT
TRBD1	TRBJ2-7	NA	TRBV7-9	CASSSDRYEQYF	TGTGCCAGCAGCTCGGACAGGTACGAGCAGTACTTC
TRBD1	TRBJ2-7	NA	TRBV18	CASSPLAGTGDYEQYF	TGTGCCAGCTCACCACTGGCCGGGACAGGGGACTACGAGCAGTACTTC
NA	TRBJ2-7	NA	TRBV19	CASSVKVRYEQYF	TGTGCCAGTAGTGTGAAAGTGAGGTACGAGCAGTACTTC
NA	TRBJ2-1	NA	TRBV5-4	CASSFPGTEQFF	TGTGCCAGCAGCTTCCCCGGGACAGAGCAGTTCTTC
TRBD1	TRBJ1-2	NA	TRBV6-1	CASSEDGTGWGYTF	TGTGCCAGCAGTGAAGACGGGACAGGGTGGGGCTACACCTTC
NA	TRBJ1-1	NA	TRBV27	CASSFNRNTEAFF	TGTGCCAGCAGTTTTAACAGGAACACTGAAGCTTTCTTT
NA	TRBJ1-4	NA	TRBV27	CASSLGPRAEKLFF	TGTGCCAGCAGTTTAGGACCCAGGGCCGAAAAACTGTTTTTT
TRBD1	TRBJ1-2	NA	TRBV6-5	CASSSGQAPYGYTF	TGTGCCAGCAGTTCAGGACAGGCTCCCTATGGCTACACCTTC
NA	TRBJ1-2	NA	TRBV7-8	CASSLLGADSRTF	TGTGCCAGCAGCTTACTTGGGGCCGACTCCCGCACCTTC
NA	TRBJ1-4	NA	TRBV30	CAWSVGGGRNEKLFF	TGTGCCTGGAGTGTAGGGGGAGGGAGGAATGAAAAACTGTTTTTT
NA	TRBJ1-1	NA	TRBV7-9	CSSSLGRTEAFF	TGTTCCAGCAGCTTGGGGAGGACTGAAGCTTTCTTT
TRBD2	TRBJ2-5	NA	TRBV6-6	CASRNGLAGLETQYF	TGTGCCAGCAGGAACGGGCTAGCGGGGTTGGAGACCCAGTACTTC
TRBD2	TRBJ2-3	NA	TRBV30	CAWSVRGGTDTQYF	TGTGCCTGGAGTGTACGGGGGGGGACAGATACGCAGTATTTT
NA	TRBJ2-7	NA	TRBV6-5	CASSAPRGEAYEQYF	TGTGCCAGCAGTGCCCCGCGGGGTGAGGCCTACGAGCAGTACTTC
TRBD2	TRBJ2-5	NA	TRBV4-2	CASSERTSGTQETQYF	TGTGCCAGCAGCGAAAGGACTAGCGGGACACAAGAGACCCAGTACTTC
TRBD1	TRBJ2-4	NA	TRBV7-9	CASSLGTGISKNIQYF	TGTGCCAGCAGCTTGGGGACAGGGATTTCCAAAAACATTCAGTACTTC
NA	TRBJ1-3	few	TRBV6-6	CASRVGQSGNTIYF	TGTGCCAGCAGGGTCGGACAATCTGGAAACACCATATATTTT
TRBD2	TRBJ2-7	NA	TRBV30	CAWTSGVYEQYF	TGTGCCTGGACTAGCGGGGTCTACGAGCAGTACTTC
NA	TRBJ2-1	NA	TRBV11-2	CASSLLRGAQTAYNEQFF	TGTGCCAGCAGCTTATTACGGGGGGCCCAGACTGCCTACAATGAGCAGTTCTTC
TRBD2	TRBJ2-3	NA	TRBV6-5	CASRLSGASTDTQYF	TGTGCCAGCAGATTAAGCGGGGCTAGCACAGATACGCAGTATTTT
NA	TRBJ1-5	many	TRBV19	CASKAGTLSNQPQHF	TGTGCCAGTAAGGCAGGGACTCTCAGCAATCAGCCCCAGCATTTT
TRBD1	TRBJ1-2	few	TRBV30	CAFGQGGKIGYTF	TGTGCCTTTGGACAGGGGGGAAAGATTGGCTACACCTTC
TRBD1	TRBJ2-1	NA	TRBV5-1	CASSLGQGMGNEQFF	TGCGCCAGCAGCTTGGGACAGGGGATGGGGAATGAGCAGTTCTTC
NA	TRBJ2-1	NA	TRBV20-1	CSAQMYNEQFF	TGCAGTGCTCAAATGTACAATGAGCAGTTCTTC
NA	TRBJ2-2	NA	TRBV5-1	CASSSEGAGELFF	TGCGCCAGCAGCTCAGAAGGGGCCGGGGAGCTGTTTTTT
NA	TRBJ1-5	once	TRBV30	CAWSSQGDQPQHF	TGTGCCTGGAGTTCACAGGGAGATCAGCCCCAGCATTTT
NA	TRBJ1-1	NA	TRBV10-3	CAISGSRNTEAFF	TGTGCCATCAGTGGGTCTCGGAACACTGAAGCTTTCTTT
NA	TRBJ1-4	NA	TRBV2	CASSEAPRENEKLFF	TGTGCCAGCAGTGAAGCCCCGCGGGAAAATGAAAAACTGTTTTTT